The 13 T cell receptor beta chains given below trace back to one sample, sequenced in a study of blood T cell repertoires in COVID-19. This table comes from immunoSEQ multiplex PCR, and its TCRdb copy is limited to in-frame clones, with some not included. The data show roughly 190,000 clones, 86% seen once. The material sequenced was peripheral blood. The receptors shown here come from a woman of 80 years or more in a cohort sampled during active or convalescent COVID-19.

This rearrangement joins TRBV25-1 to TRBJ1-2, with D hard to call. There are 14 residues in the CDR3. V was clipped by 2 bases and J by 4 bases, with 11 bases between them. Germline V gives CDR1 MGHDK, CDR2 SYGVNS. CDR3 sequence reads: CASSEGGQIYGYTF. CDR3 sequence (DNA): TGTGCCAGCAGTGAAGGAGGGCAGATCTATGGCTACACCTTC.

The chain has TRBV15 and TRBJ1-3, with D possibly TRBD1 on 6 matching bases. This CDR3 region has 18 residues. Per the germline V gene, CDR1 is LNHNV and CDR2 is YYDKDF (reference sequence). Between the trimmed V and J ends, which lost 0 bases and 0 bases, there was a span of 15 bases. The CDR3 DNA reads TGTGCCACCAGCAGAGATATGGGGGCCCAAAACTCTGGAAACACCATATATTTT. It encodes CATSRDMGAQNSGNTIYF.

The chain couples TRBV18 to TRBJ1-3; 9 bases line up with TRBD1. Germline V lookup: CDR1 KGHSH, CDR2 LQKENI. This CDR3 region has 18 residues. The V and J ends lost 1 base and 1 base, in that order; junction bases with no gene match: 8. The chain's CDR3 is CASSPRTGDQGSGNTIYF. In nucleotides, the CDR3 is TGTGCCAGCTCACCACGGACAGGGGACCAGGGTTCTGGAAACACCATATATTTT.

V usage is TRBV5-1 and J usage is TRBJ1-5, with 9 positions matching TRBD1. There are 17 residues in the CDR3. Germline V lookup: CDR1 SGHRS, CDR2 YFSETQ. Unmatched junction bases numbered 9, after V lost 0 bases and J lost 5 bases. The CDR3 nucleotides read TGCGCCAGCAGCTTGGGAGACTACAGGGGGCTGGATCAGCCCCAGCATTTT. This gives the protein CASSLGDYRGLDQPQHF.

The V gene is TRBV5-4, the J gene TRBJ2-2; TRBD2 matches 7 bases. CDR1 SGHNT and CDR2 YYREEE come from the germline V gene (reference sequence). The CDR3 is 14 amino acids. Unmatched junction bases numbered 6, after V lost 6 bases and J lost 4 bases. The CDR3 DNA sequence: TGTGCCAGCAAACAGACTAGCCGCACCGGGGAGCTGTTTTTT. It codes for CASKQTSRTGELFF. Together with reference TRBV5-4 and TRBJ2-2, the CDR3 gives the full variable domain: ETGVTQSPTHLIKTRGQQVTLRCSSQSGHNTVSWYQQALGQGPQFIFQYYREEENGRGNFPPRFSGLQFPNYSSELNVNALELDDSALYLCASKQTSRTGELFFGEGSRLTVL.

The V call is TRBV23-1, the J call TRBJ2-3; 16 bases align to TRBD2. TRBV23-1 is flagged as an ORF with uncertain function. V trimming: 3 bases; J trimming: 5 bases; junction bases outside the gene matches: 5. This CDR3 comprises 17 residues. CDR3 coding DNA: TGCGCCAGCAGTCATGGGACTAGCGGGGGGGCCGGAGATACGCAGTATTTT. Residues: CASSHGTSGGAGDTQYF.

This chain joins TRBV4-1 and TRBJ1-4, with 8 bases matching TRBD1. This CDR3 has 16 amino acids. J was trimmed by 4 bases and V by 2 bases; bases with no gene match: 6. Looked up from germline, CDR1 is MGHRA and CDR2 is YSYEKL. The CDR3 DNA reads as TGCGCCAGCAGCCAATTCGGACAGGGACGTAATGAAAAACTGTTTTTT. This translates into CASSQFGQGRNEKLFF.

This clone was seen a few times. The chain has TRBV11-3 and TRBJ2-3; D perhaps matches TRBD2 (5 bases). There are 13 residues in the CDR3. Trimming removed 5 bases from V and 3 bases from J, with 9 bases in between. The germline CDR1 and CDR2 sequences are SGHNT and YENEEA. The CDR3 reads CASSHPGTDTQYF. Written as DNA, the CDR3 is TGTGCCAGCAGCCACCCGGGGACAGATACGCAGTATTTT.

The chain joins TRBV6-1 to TRBJ1-2; TRBD1 matches 10 bases. There are 17 residues in the CDR3. V lost 4 bases and J lost 2; bases outside the gene matches: 10. CDR1 and CDR2 from the germline V gene are MNHNS and SASEGT. In DNA, the CDR3 is TGTGCCAGCAGTGGGGGGACAGGGGTAGAAGGGAACTATGGCTACACCTTC. Its translation: CASSGGTGVEGNYGYTF.

The chain links TRBV10-3 to TRBJ2-3, with 7 bases lining up with TRBD1. This CDR3 has 14 amino acids. CDR1 and CDR2 from the germline V gene are ENHRY and SYGVKD. Trimming cost V 3 bases and J 1 base; bases outside gene matches: 1. CDR3: CAISEGQGTDTQYF. CDR3 coding DNA: TGTGCCATCAGTGAAGGACAGGGCACAGATACGCAGTATTTT.

This sequence joins TRBV5-4 and TRBJ2-1; perhaps TRBD1 as D (5 bases). The CDR3 length is 15 residues. Deletions cut 1 base from V and 1 base from J, with 9 bases between. CDR1 is SGHNT, CDR2 YYREEE, per germline (reference sequence). CDR3 amino acids: CASSLQGNSYNEQFF. CDR3 nucleotide sequence: TGTGCCAGCAGCTTGCAGGGAAATTCCTACAATGAGCAGTTCTTC.

This chain uses TRBV4-1 with TRBJ2-3, with 7 nucleotides matching TRBD2. There are 16 residues in the CDR3. Germline V gene lookup returns CDR1 MGHRA and CDR2 YSYEKL. J gave up 5 bases and V 1 base, and 9 bases lay outside the gene matches. CDR3 region: CASSQVGGGGRDTQYF. DNA for the CDR3: TGCGCCAGCAGCCAAGTTGGGGGGGGTGGGAGAGATACGCAGTATTTT.

CDR3 loop: CATSDPNSGRRDEQFF. The CDR3 nucleotides read TGTGCCACCAGTGACCCAAATAGCGGGAGACGGGATGAGCAGTTCTTC. The chain has TRBV24-1 and TRBJ2-1; 9 nucleotides line up with TRBD2. Trimming cost V 4 bases and J 8 bases; bases outside gene matches: 11. The V gene's germline CDR1 is KGHDR and CDR2 SFDVKD. The CDR3 spans 16 residues.